This T cell receptor beta chain was obtained from a study of T cells in Graves' hyperthyroidism and ophthalmopathy. This clonotype has only a few counts. The V gene lost 6 bases and the J gene lost 4 bases, with 19 bases spanning the gap. The CDR3 is 14 amino acids. Germline V CDR1 and CDR2: SQVTM, ANQGSEA. The TCR beta CDR3 regions underwent amplification using RNA transcripts as the source. Initially, a first-round RT-PCR of the TCR CDR3 employed the HTBI primer set. MiXCR, run by TCRdb on the multiplex PCR reads, gives a single entry per CDR3 protein. The sample yields 340,000 or so distinct CDR3 sequences, around 23% seen once.

This clonotype was obtained from a woman in her forties or fifties with Graves' hyperthyroidism. Input material: blood. The genes are TRBV29-1 and TRBJ2-7; possible D gene TRBD1, 6 bases. The CDR3 bases are TGCAGCGTGAGGGGTCTGCAGGGGATGTACGAGCAGTACTTC. Its protein is CSVRGLQGMYEQYF.